The next 11 T cell receptor beta chains were all read from a single sample in a study of T cells in Graves' hyperthyroidism and ophthalmopathy. Authors of the study amplified TCR beta CDR3 regions from RNA transcripts. The HTBI primer set drove a first-round RT-PCR of the TCR CDR3. Each CDR3 protein gets one entry after TCRdb re-called the multiplex PCR reads with MiXCR. This sample has roughly 380,000 distinct CDR3 sequences, with about 15% found just once. Sequencing was done on a sample of blood. These receptors originate from a woman aged 55-75 years with Graves' hyperthyroidism.

This clonotype was observed at least ten times. CDR3: CASSLGQHSTDTQYF. CDR3 in DNA: TGTGCCAGCAGCTTAGGACAGCATAGCACAGATACGCAGTATTTT. The chain uses TRBV11-2 and TRBJ2-3; D is possibly TRBD1 (5 bases). CDR3 size: 15 residues. V gave up 1 base and J gave up 0 bases, with 8 bases separating them. Germline loops: CDR1 SGHAT, CDR2 FQNNGV.

This clonotype came up many times. J is TRBJ2-7 and V is TRBV28; 8 bases line up with TRBD1. The ends lost 4 bases at V and 7 bases at J; junction bases unmatched: 9. CDR3 length: 14 residues. The germline V gene has CDR1 MDHEN and CDR2 SYDVKM. In DNA form, the CDR3 reads TGTGCCAGCAGTTGGGGGACAGGTTTGCGGGAGCAGTACTTC. Its translation: CASSWGTGLREQYF.

In this sample, this clonotype turned up a few times. The chain joins TRBV5-4 to TRBJ2-5, with 13 bases fitting TRBD2. The V gene end was trimmed by 5 bases and the J gene end by 2 bases; junction bases not matched to a gene: 9. The CDR3 sequence is 17 residues long. The germline CDR1 and CDR2 sequences are SGHNT and YYREEE (reference sequence). CDR3 sequence reads: CASSAGLAGFGQETQYF. The CDR3 DNA is TGTGCCAGCAGTGCGGGACTAGCGGGATTCGGTCAAGAGACCCAGTACTTC.

This clonotype came up many times. The V call is TRBV3-1, the J call TRBJ2-3; 7 nucleotides match TRBD2. Germline loops: CDR1 LGHDT, CDR2 YNNKEL (reference sequence). CDR3 length: 15 amino acids. V shed 3 bases, J shed 3 bases, and the junction held 6 bases outside the gene matches. The CDR3: CASSHRLATTDTQYF. The CDR3 DNA is TGTGCCAGCAGCCATAGACTAGCAACTACAGATACGCAGTATTTT.

This chain connects TRBV5-5 to TRBJ1-2, with D perhaps TRBD1 (5 bases). Germline-derived CDR1 and CDR2 are SGHKS and YYEKEE (reference sequence). The CDR3 runs to 15 residues. Trimming took off 0 bases at V and 4 bases at J, with 13 bases between the two ends. This chain's CDR3 is CASSLAQGPSYGYTF. The DNA for the CDR3 is TGTGCCAGCAGCTTGGCCCAGGGTCCCTCCTATGGCTACACCTTC.

The V call is TRBV20-1, the J call TRBJ1-4, with TRBD1 identical over 9 bases. Trimming cost V 1 base and J 5 bases; bases outside gene matches: 2. This CDR3 contains 14 residues. Germline lookup yields CDR1 DFQATT and CDR2 SNEGSKA (reference sequence). Here the CDR3 reads CSARVGTGNEKLFF. The DNA for the CDR3 is TGCAGTGCTAGAGTCGGGACAGGGAATGAAAAACTGTTTTTT.

The J gene is TRBJ2-5, the V gene TRBV3-1; 14 bases are shared with TRBD2. CDR1 is LGHDT, CDR2 YNNKEL, per germline (reference sequence). V lost 4 bases, J lost 0 bases, and 4 bases stayed unmatched. The CDR3 consists of 17 residues. CDR3 DNA sequence: TGTGCCAGCAGCCTCGGGACTAGCGGGAGAGACCAAGAGACCCAGTACTTC. Amino acids: CASSLGTSGRDQETQYF.

This clonotype was observed many times. The J gene is TRBJ2-3, the V gene TRBV6-5; TRBD2 aligns across 9 bases. J was trimmed by 6 bases and V by 0 bases; bases with no gene match: 4. Germline loops: CDR1 MNHEY, CDR2 SVGAGI. The CDR3 length is 15 residues. The CDR3 nucleotides read TGTGCCAGCAGTTACTCTGCGGGAGGGCCGGATACGCAGTATTTT. Translated: CASSYSAGGPDTQYF.

The chain has TRBV3-1 and TRBJ2-2; TRBD2 agrees at 7 bases. The CDR3 is 15 residues long. Germline V gene data show CDR1 as LGHDT and CDR2 as YNNKEL (reference sequence). Germline trimming cut 4 bases from V and 4 bases from J; bases unmatched to any gene: 6. CDR3 nucleotides: TGTGCCAGCAGCCCCTTTGCGGGAGCCACCGGGGAGCTGTTTTTT. Protein sequence: CASSPFAGATGELFF. The full variable domain, completed using reference TRBV3-1 and TRBJ2-2, is DTAVSQTPKYLVTQMGNDKSIKCEQNLGHDTMYWYKQDSKKFLKIMFSYNNKELIINETVPNRFSPKSPDKAHLNLHINSLELGDSAVYFCASSPFAGATGELFFGEGSRLTVL.

The chain recombines TRBV27 with TRBJ2-5; D call uncertain. V lost 6 bases and J 5 bases, leaving 7 bases between the germline ends. Germline lookup yields CDR1 MNHEY and CDR2 SMNVEV (reference sequence). The CDR3 covers 11 residues. CDR3: CASRAFETQYF. CDR3 nucleotides: TGTGCCAGCAGAGCTTTTGAGACCCAGTACTTC.

This clonotype was counted many times. The chain joins TRBV28 to TRBJ2-7; a possible D gene is TRBD2 (5 bases). V was shortened by 3 bases and J by 3 bases, with 18 bases between the two germline ends. The CDR3 runs 16 residues. The germline V gene has CDR1 MDHEN and CDR2 SYDVKM. The CDR3 DNA reads as TGTGCCAGCAGTTTTTCCCCTCGGCTAGCAAGCTACGAGCAGTACTTC. This sequence encodes CASSFSPRLASYEQYF.